The next 10 T cell receptor beta chains were all read from a single sample in a study of blood T cell repertoires in COVID-19. Measured with immunoSEQ multiplex PCR; TCRdb has only the in-frame clones, and not every one. The table includes a few hundred thousand clones, around 89% detected once. Sequencing was done on a sample of peripheral blood. These TCRs come from a middle-aged woman with COVID-19, enrolled during active disease.

A single count supports this clone. The chain is built from TRBV2 and TRBJ2-7, with D hard to call. The CDR3 is 13 amino acids. Looked up from germline, CDR1 is SNHLY and CDR2 is FYNNEI. Between the trimmed V and J ends, which lost 8 bases and 2 bases, there was a span of 13 bases. The CDR3: CASVYSPTYEQYF. CDR3 DNA sequence: TGTGCCAGCGTTTACAGCCCCACCTACGAGCAGTACTTC.

The CDR3 is CASSFEVWRYEQYF. CDR3 sequence (DNA): TGTGCCAGCAGCTTTGAGGTCTGGAGATACGAGCAGTACTTC. The rearrangement uses TRBV7-2 and TRBJ2-7; no firm D call. The CDR3 loop spans 14 amino acids. V lost 3 bases and J 4 bases, leaving 13 bases between the germline ends. The germline V gene has CDR1 SGHTA and CDR2 FQGNSA.

The chain joins TRBV28 to TRBJ2-1; TRBD2 agrees at 10 bases. Germline V lookup: CDR1 MDHEN, CDR2 SYDVKM. With V trimmed by 6 bases and J by 3 bases, 8 bases remained unmatched. This CDR3 contains 16 residues. The CDR3 sequence: CASSASGRGYYNEQFF. Written as DNA, the CDR3 is TGTGCCAGCAGCGCGAGCGGGAGGGGGTACTACAATGAGCAGTTCTTC.

The V gene is TRBV5-5, the J gene TRBJ1-5; a possible D gene is TRBD1 (5 bases). The CDR3 loop spans 15 amino acids. The germline gives CDR1 SGHKS, CDR2 YYEKEE (reference sequence). V lost 2 bases, J lost 0 bases, and 9 bases lay in between. CDR3 DNA sequence: TGTGCCAGCAGCTTCGGGGGATATAGCAATCAGCCCCAGCATTTT. Encoded protein: CASSFGGYSNQPQHF.

V usage is TRBV29-1 and J usage is TRBJ2-2; unclear D gene. Trimming shortened V by 3 bases and J by 4 bases, and 15 bases separated the two germline ends. The CDR3 runs 15 residues. CDR1 and CDR2 from the germline V gene are SQVTM and ANQGSEA. The CDR3 coding sequence is TGCAGCGTTGAGACGGGTCAGACCTTCACCGGGGAGCTGTTTTTT. Translating it yields CSVETGQTFTGELFF.

In DNA form, the CDR3 reads TGTGCCAGCAGCGGGGGGGCATACTATGAGCAGTTCTTC. Protein: CASSGGAYYEQFF. The rearrangement links TRBV27 to TRBJ2-1, with TRBD2 matching over 8 bases. The V gene end was trimmed by 6 bases and the J gene end by 8 bases; junction bases not matched to a gene: 6. This CDR3 contains 13 residues. In germline, CDR1 is MNHEY, CDR2 SMNVEV (reference sequence).

This chain joins TRBV6-2 or TRBV6-3 and TRBJ1-1; D unresolved. V was clipped by 5 bases and J by 0 bases, with 7 bases between them. The CDR3 has 13 residues. Germline CDR1 MNHEY, CDR2 SVGEGT. CDR3 sequence reads: CASSRTMNTEAFF. For the CDR3, the DNA is TGTGCCAGCAGTCGCACAATGAACACTGAAGCTTTCTTT.

The gene calls are TRBV6-5 and TRBJ2-1; a weak D match, TRBD1 (5 bases). Germline V gives CDR1 MNHEY, CDR2 SVGAGI. The CDR3 sequence is 14 residues long. The germline V and J ends were trimmed by 7 bases and 1 base, with 11 bases remaining between them. CDR3 amino acids: CASTERGSYNEQFF. In nucleotides, the CDR3 is TGTGCCAGCACCGAAAGGGGTTCCTACAATGAGCAGTTCTTC.

This clone has only one observation. The V gene is TRBV2, the J gene TRBJ1-1; D is uncertain. Trimming took off 10 bases at V and 1 base at J, with 19 bases between the two ends. The CDR3 loop spans 15 amino acids. Germline CDR1 and CDR2: SNHLY and FYNNEI. The CDR3 nucleotides are TGTGCCACCTCGGCCGAGGGTACAAGGAACACTGAAGCTTTCTTT. Protein: CATSAEGTRNTEAFF.

The chain joins TRBV3-1 (or the pseudogene TRBV3-2) to TRBJ1-5; TRBD1 agrees at 7 bases. The V gene end was trimmed by 3 bases and the J gene end by 5 bases; junction bases not matched to a gene: 7. The germline CDR1 and CDR2 sequences are LGHDT and YNNKEL (reference sequence). The CDR3 sequence is 15 residues long. The CDR3 sequence: CASSQSRQGHQPQHF. CDR3 sequence (DNA): TGTGCCAGCAGCCAGTCGAGACAGGGTCATCAGCCCCAGCATTTT.